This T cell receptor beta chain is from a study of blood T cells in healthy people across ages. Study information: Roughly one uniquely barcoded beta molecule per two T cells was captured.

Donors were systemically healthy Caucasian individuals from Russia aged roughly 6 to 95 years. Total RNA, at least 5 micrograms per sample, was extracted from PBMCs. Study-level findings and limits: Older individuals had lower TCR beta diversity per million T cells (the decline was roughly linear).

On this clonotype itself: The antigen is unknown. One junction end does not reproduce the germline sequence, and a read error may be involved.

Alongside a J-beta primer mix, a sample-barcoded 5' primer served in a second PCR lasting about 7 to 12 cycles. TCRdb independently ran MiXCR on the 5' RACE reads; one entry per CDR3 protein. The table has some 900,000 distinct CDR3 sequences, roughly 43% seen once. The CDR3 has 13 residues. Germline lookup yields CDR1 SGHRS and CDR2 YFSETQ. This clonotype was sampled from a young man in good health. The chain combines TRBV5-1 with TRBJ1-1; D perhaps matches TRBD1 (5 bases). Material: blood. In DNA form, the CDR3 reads TGCGCCAGTAGCTTGGGCGGGGGTTCGGGAGCTTTCTTT. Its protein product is CASSLGGGSGAFF. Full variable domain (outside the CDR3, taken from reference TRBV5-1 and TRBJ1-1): KAGVTQTPRYLIKTRGQQVTLSCSPISGHRSVSWYQQTPGQGLQFLFEYFSETQRNKGNFPGRFSGRQFSNSRSEMNVSTLELGDSALYLCASSLGGGSGAFFGQGTRLTVV.